These T cell receptor beta chains were read from a single sample in a study of Graves' ophthalmopathy and Graves' hyperthyroidism. TCRdb passed the multiplex PCR reads through MiXCR, listing each CDR3 protein once. The data contain more than 300,000 distinct CDR3 sequences, 15% of them singletons. Source material: peripheral blood. These receptors came from a woman in her late teens or twenties with stable Graves' hyperthyroidism. CDR3s include the opening cysteine and the closing phenylalanine or tryptophan. Rows may omit the clone size; those that give it use once, few, many or a size class.

J gene: TRBJ1-1
V gene: TRBV6-5
clone size: many
CDR3 protein: CASSYSNEGAEAFF

J gene: TRBJ2-7
V gene: TRBV7-2
clone size: many
CDR3 protein: CASSRGQNSYEQYF

J gene: TRBJ2-5
V gene: TRBV6-2/TRBV6-3
clone size: many
CDR3 protein: CASSFVGETQYF

J gene: TRBJ2-5
V gene: TRBV20-1
clone size: many
CDR3 protein: CSARPRVAGLQETQYF

J gene: TRBJ2-7
V gene: TRBV29-1
clone size: .
CDR3 protein: CSVEAVGGFDEQYF

J gene: TRBJ2-2
V gene: TRBV6-5
clone size: many
CDR3 protein: CASRWDRDTGELFF

J gene: TRBJ2-5
V gene: TRBV7-9
clone size: few
CDR3 protein: CASRATGEGETQYF

J gene: TRBJ1-1
V gene: TRBV20-1
clone size: many
CDR3 protein: CSASNPWGGNEAFF

J gene: TRBJ1-1
V gene: TRBV5-8
clone size: few
CDR3 protein: CASSPEGGWDSTEAFF

J gene: TRBJ2-7
V gene: TRBV7-2
clone size: many
CDR3 protein: CASRDGGAYEQYF

J gene: TRBJ1-1
V gene: TRBV2
clone size: many
CDR3 protein: CASSEGNLDSVNTEAFF

J gene: TRBJ2-7
V gene: TRBV27
clone size: many
CDR3 protein: CASSPAGSSLGNEQYF

J gene: TRBJ2-5
V gene: TRBV6-1
clone size: many
CDR3 protein: CASSEIAGYGETQYF

J gene: TRBJ2-7
V gene: TRBV12-3/TRBV12-4
clone size: many
CDR3 protein: CASSSNRDRYEQYF

J gene: TRBJ1-1
V gene: TRBV28
clone size: .
CDR3 protein: CASSLGEEVREAFF

J gene: TRBJ1-1
V gene: TRBV20-1
clone size: many
CDR3 protein: CSAGGTQRNTEAFF

J gene: TRBJ2-7
V gene: TRBV6-5
clone size: few
CDR3 protein: CASSYAPVGAYEQYF

J gene: TRBJ2-2
V gene: TRBV24-1
clone size: few
CDR3 protein: CATSDPSSGELFF

J gene: TRBJ2-7
V gene: TRBV12-5
clone size: .
CDR3 protein: CASGLGAYEQYF

J gene: TRBJ1-6
V gene: TRBV12-3/TRBV12-4
clone size: many
CDR3 protein: CASSLADRFNSPLHF

J gene: TRBJ1-6
V gene: TRBV6-2/TRBV6-3
clone size: many
CDR3 protein: CASSYSTGTAKTFKNSPLHF

J gene: TRBJ1-5
V gene: TRBV27
clone size: many
CDR3 protein: CASSLWRSNQPQHF

J gene: TRBJ2-4
V gene: TRBV12-3/TRBV12-4
clone size: .
CDR3 protein: CASSPAWQNIKYF

J gene: TRBJ1-1
V gene: TRBV6-5
clone size: few
CDR3 protein: CASSSLGQPGNTEAFF

J gene: TRBJ1-3
V gene: TRBV29-1
clone size: many
CDR3 protein: CSVLGLGGNTIYF

J gene: TRBJ1-1
V gene: TRBV6-1
clone size: many
CDR3 protein: CASSDDGTPNTEAFF

J gene: TRBJ1-2
V gene: TRBV5-1
clone size: many
CDR3 protein: CASSPTGRVAYGYTF